These 19 T cell receptor beta chains share one sample of origin, sequenced in a study of CD8 T cells in Susac syndrome. Random hexamers served to reverse transcribe roughly 0.5 to 1 ug RNA. One entry per CDR3 protein results from TCRdb running MiXCR on the immunoSEQ multiplex PCR reads. The table lists approximately 190,000 distinct CDR3 sequences, just under 95% of them singletons. Material for sequencing was CD8+ T cells from PBMCs. The receptors were gathered from a human donor with Susac syndrome.

The chain joins TRBV12-3 or TRBV12-4 to TRBJ1-2; no firm D call. The CDR3 runs 14 residues. V was clipped by 2 bases and J by 0 bases, with 7 bases between them. The CDR3 nucleotides read TGTGCCAGCAGTTTACACGGTTCTAACTATGGCTACACCTTC. This gives the protein CASSLHGSNYGYTF.

The rearrangement uses TRBV7-9 and TRBJ2-3; TRBD2 matches 11 bases. CDR3 length: 16 residues. Germline lookup yields CDR1 SEHNR and CDR2 FQNEAQ (reference sequence). Germline trimming cut 6 bases from V and 8 bases from J; bases unmatched to any gene: 13. CDR3 protein: CASSPTGTSGTFTQYF. The CDR3 nucleotides read TGTGCCAGCAGTCCCACTGGGACTAGCGGTACTTTTACGCAGTATTTT.

V is TRBV3-1 and J is TRBJ1-2, with unresolved D. Trimming removed 0 bases from V and 5 bases from J, with 13 bases in between. Germline CDR1 and CDR2: LGHDT and YNNKEL (reference sequence). The CDR3 runs to 15 residues. CDR3 bases: TGTGCCAGCAGCCAAGAGTTAACGGAGGAGTATGGCTACACCTTC. Protein sequence: CASSQELTEEYGYTF.

The gene calls are TRBV6-5 and TRBJ2-5, with no clear D. Germline lookup yields CDR1 MNHEY and CDR2 SVGAGI. The CDR3 is 13 residues long. Trimming left V 8 bases short and J 3 bases short, with 13 bases between. The CDR3 nucleotides read TGTGCCAGCTCTCCGGCGAGCGAAGAGACCCAGTACTTC. Its protein product is CASSPASEETQYF.

The chain combines TRBV27 with TRBJ1-2; D remains ambiguous. Germline V lookup: CDR1 MNHEY, CDR2 SMNVEV (reference sequence). The CDR3 loop spans 14 amino acids. V was cut by 0 bases and J by 2 bases, with 7 bases left in between. The CDR3 sequence: CASSLSNKNYGYTF. CDR3 DNA: TGTGCCAGCAGTTTATCCAACAAAAACTATGGCTACACCTTC.

This clonotype was picked up one time. The CDR3: CASSDGANVLTF. The CDR3 coding sequence is TGTGCCAGCAGCGATGGGGCCAACGTCCTGACTTTC. V gene TRBV9 combines with J gene TRBJ2-6; unclear D gene. There are 12 residues in the CDR3. Germline values: CDR1 SGDLS, CDR2 YYNGEE. Between the trimmed V and J ends, which lost 3 bases and 3 bases, there was a span of 1 base.

This rearrangement joins TRBV28 to TRBJ2-7, with 8 nucleotides matching TRBD1. V gave up 10 bases and J gave up 4 bases; unmatched junction bases: 12. The CDR3 totals 14 residues. Germline CDR1 and CDR2: MDHEN and SYDVKM. In DNA, the CDR3 is TGTGCCACGGACTCCGGGACAGGCCTATACGAGCAGTACTTC. It translates to CATDSGTGLYEQYF.

The chain couples TRBV18 to TRBJ2-3; D is undetermined. V lost 6 bases and J lost 5, with 6 bases in between. The V gene's germline CDR1 is KGHSH and CDR2 LQKENI. The CDR3 runs 11 residues. CDR3 residues: CASSEGDTQYF. In DNA form, the CDR3 reads TGTGCCAGCTCCGAAGGAGATACGCAGTATTTT.

The rearrangement uses TRBV7-6 and TRBJ1-5; no clear D gene. The V gene's germline CDR1 is SGHVS and CDR2 FNYEAQ. V lost 1 base and J 10 bases, leaving 8 bases between the germline ends. The CDR3 runs to 12 residues. CDR3 loop: CASSLEFGPQHF. The DNA for the CDR3 is TGTGCCAGCAGCTTAGAGTTCGGACCCCAGCATTTT.

The rearrangement joins TRBV2 to TRBJ2-1; D uncertain. The CDR3 is 13 amino acids. The germline CDR1 and CDR2 sequences are SNHLY and FYNNEI. Deletions cut 5 bases from V and 4 bases from J, with 9 bases between. CDR3 nucleotide sequence: TGTGCCAGCAGTTCGTTCACATACAATGAGCAGTTCTTC. Amino acids: CASSSFTYNEQFF. Complete variable domain (other parts from reference TRBV2 and TRBJ2-1): EPEVTQTPSHQVTQMGQEVILRCVPISNHLYFYWYRQILGQKVEFLVSFYNNEISEKSEIFDDQFSVERPDGSNFTLKIRSTKLEDSAMYFCASSSFTYNEQFFGPGTRLTVL.

This sequence joins TRBV5-6 and TRBJ2-1; 7 bases are shared with TRBD2. Germline CDR1 reads SGHDT; CDR2 reads YYEEEE. The CDR3 sequence is 17 residues long. Losses at the gene ends were 1 base for V and 1 base for J; bases not matched to a gene: 8. CDR3 sequence (DNA): TGTGCCAGCAGCTTGTTAATGGCGGGAGTATCCTACAATGAGCAGTTCTTC. Encoded protein: CASSLLMAGVSYNEQFF.

The table lists this clonotype with a count of one. The rearrangement links TRBV11-2 to TRBJ2-3, with D perhaps TRBD1 or TRBD2 (5 bases each). Germline V lookup: CDR1 SGHAT, CDR2 FQNNGV. The CDR3 has 16 residues. The V and J ends lost 5 bases and 0 bases respectively, with 15 bases between them. The chain's CDR3 is CASSLPGTTSTDTQYF. Written as DNA, the CDR3 is TGTGCCAGCAGCCTCCCCGGGACCACTAGCACAGATACGCAGTATTTT. Full variable domain (outside the CDR3, taken from reference TRBV11-2 and TRBJ2-3): EAGVAQSPRYKIIEKRQSVAFWCNPISGHATLYWYQQILGQGPKLLIQFQNNGVVDDSQLPKDRFSAERLKGVDSTLKIQPAKLEDSAVYLCASSLPGTTSTDTQYFGPGTRLTVL.

CDR3 sequence (DNA): TGTGCCAGCAGCCTAGACATCTGGGCGAATTCCTACGAGCAGTACTTC. Its protein product is CASSLDIWANSYEQYF. The rearrangement joins TRBV7-9 to TRBJ2-7; no reliable D call. V shed 5 bases and J shed 1 base, with 18 bases lying between them. The CDR3 is 16 residues long. CDR1 is SEHNR and CDR2 is FQNEAQ in the germline V gene (reference sequence). Full variable domain (remainder filled in from reference TRBV7-9 and TRBJ2-7): DTGVSQNPRHKITKRGQNVTFRCDPISEHNRLYWYRQTLGQGPEFLTYFQNEAQLEKSRLLSDRFSAERPKGSFSTLEIQRTEQGDSAMYLCASSLDIWANSYEQYFGPGTRLTVT.

This clonotype was recorded once. V usage is TRBV7-9 and J usage is TRBJ1-2; D unclear. The V gene lost 10 bases and the J gene lost 4 bases, with 13 bases spanning the gap. Germline loops: CDR1 SEHNR, CDR2 FQNEAQ (reference sequence). The CDR3 is 12 residues long. The CDR3 reads CATTPGGYGYTF. For the CDR3, the DNA is TGTGCCACGACTCCGGGTGGCTATGGCTACACCTTC.

A single count supports this clonotype. V gene TRBV5-5 combines with J gene TRBJ1-1, with no clear D. The CDR3 has 12 amino acids. Germline-derived CDR1 and CDR2 are SGHKS and YYEKEE (reference sequence). The V and J ends lost 2 bases and 5 bases respectively, with 7 bases between them. The CDR3 is CASSFGLTEAFF. The DNA for the CDR3 is TGTGCCAGCAGCTTCGGGTTAACTGAAGCTTTCTTT.

J is TRBJ2-3 and V is TRBV5-6; 7 nucleotides match TRBD2. The CDR3 consists of 15 residues. The V gene's germline CDR1 is SGHDT and CDR2 YYEEEE. V dropped 2 bases and J dropped 3; count of bases not matched to a gene: 6. CDR3 protein: CASSFPSGLTDTQYF. As DNA, the CDR3 is TGTGCCAGCAGCTTCCCTAGCGGATTAACAGATACGCAGTATTTT. Full variable domain (rest looked up from reference TRBV5-6 and TRBJ2-3): DAGVTQSPTHLIKTRGQQVTLRCSPKSGHDTVSWYQQALGQGPQFIFQYYEEEERQRGNFPDRFSGHQFPNYSSELNVNALLLGDSALYLCASSFPSGLTDTQYFGPGTRLTVL.

The V and J genes are TRBV13 and TRBJ2-1, with D perhaps TRBD2 (6 bases). Germline assignment: CDR1 PRHDT and CDR2 FYEKMQ (reference sequence). Trimming stripped 1 base from V and 4 bases from J, with 14 bases between. The CDR3 length is 16 residues. CDR3 protein: CASSLDGRSPYNEQFF. Written as DNA, the CDR3 is TGTGCCAGCAGCTTAGATGGGAGGTCCCCTTACAATGAGCAGTTCTTC.

The V call is TRBV6-5, the J call TRBJ2-1; TRBD1 might be the D (6 bases). Between the trimmed V and J ends, which lost 5 bases and 2 bases, there was a span of 13 bases. Looked up from germline, CDR1 is MNHEY and CDR2 is SVGAGI. The CDR3 totals 15 residues. The CDR3 DNA sequence: TGTGCCAGCAGTCCACAGGGTGGGGCCTACAATGAGCAGTTCTTC. It translates to CASSPQGGAYNEQFF.

The gene calls are TRBV29-1 and TRBJ2-1; 12 positions agree with TRBD2. The germline CDR1 and CDR2 sequences are SQVTM and ANQGSEA. Unmatched junction bases numbered 12, after V lost 7 bases and J lost 8 bases. CDR3 length equals 15 residues. CDR3 sequence: CSGGLTSGSGDEQFF. CDR3 DNA: TGCAGCGGCGGCCTGACTAGCGGGAGTGGGGATGAGCAGTTCTTC.